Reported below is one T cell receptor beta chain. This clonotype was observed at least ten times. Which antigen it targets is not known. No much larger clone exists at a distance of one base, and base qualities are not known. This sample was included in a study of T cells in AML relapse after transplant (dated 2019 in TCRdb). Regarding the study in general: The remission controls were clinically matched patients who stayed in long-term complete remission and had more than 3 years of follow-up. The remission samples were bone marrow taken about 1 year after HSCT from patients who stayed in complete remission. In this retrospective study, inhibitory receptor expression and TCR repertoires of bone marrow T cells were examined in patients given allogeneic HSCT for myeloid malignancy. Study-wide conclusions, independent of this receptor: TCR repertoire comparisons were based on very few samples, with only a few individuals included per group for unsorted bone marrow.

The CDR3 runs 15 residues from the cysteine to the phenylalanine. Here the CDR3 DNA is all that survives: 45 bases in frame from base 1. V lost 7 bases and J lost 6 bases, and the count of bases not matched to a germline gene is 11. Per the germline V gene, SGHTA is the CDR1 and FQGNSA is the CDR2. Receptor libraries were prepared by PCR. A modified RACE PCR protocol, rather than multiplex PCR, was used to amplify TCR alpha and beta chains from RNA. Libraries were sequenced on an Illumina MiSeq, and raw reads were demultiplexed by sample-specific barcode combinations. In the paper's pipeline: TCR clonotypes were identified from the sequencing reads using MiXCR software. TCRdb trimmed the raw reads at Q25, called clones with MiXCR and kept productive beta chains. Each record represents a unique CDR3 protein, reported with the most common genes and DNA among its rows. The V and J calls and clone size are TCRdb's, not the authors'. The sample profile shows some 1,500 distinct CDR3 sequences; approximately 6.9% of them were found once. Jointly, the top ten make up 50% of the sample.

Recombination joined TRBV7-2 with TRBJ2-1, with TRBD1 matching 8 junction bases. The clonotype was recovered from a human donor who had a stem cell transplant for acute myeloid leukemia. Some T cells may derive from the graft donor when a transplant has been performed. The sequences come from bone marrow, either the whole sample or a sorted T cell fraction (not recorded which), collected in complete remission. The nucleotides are TGTGCCAGCAACACTGGACAGGGTATAGGCAATGAGCAGTTCTTC. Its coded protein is CASNTGQGIGNEQFF.